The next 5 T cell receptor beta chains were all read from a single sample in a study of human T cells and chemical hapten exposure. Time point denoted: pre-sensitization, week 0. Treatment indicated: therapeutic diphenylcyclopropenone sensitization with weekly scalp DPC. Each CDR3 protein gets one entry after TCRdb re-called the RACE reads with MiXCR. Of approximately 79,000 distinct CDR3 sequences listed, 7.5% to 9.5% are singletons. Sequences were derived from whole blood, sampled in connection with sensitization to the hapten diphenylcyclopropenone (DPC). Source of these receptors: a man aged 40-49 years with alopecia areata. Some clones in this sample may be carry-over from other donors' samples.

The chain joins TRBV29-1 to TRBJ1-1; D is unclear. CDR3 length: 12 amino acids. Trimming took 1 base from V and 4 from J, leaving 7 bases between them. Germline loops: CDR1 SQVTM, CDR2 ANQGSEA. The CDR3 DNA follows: TGCAGCGTTGAAGGGATCTCCACTGAAGCTTTCTTT. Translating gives CSVEGISTEAFF. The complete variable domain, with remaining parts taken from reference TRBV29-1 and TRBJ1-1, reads SAVISQKPSRDICQRGTSLTIQCQVDSQVTMMFWYRQQPGQSLTLIATANQGSEATYESGFVIDKFPISRPNLTFSTLTVSNMSPEDSSIYLCSVEGISTEAFFGQGTRLTVV.

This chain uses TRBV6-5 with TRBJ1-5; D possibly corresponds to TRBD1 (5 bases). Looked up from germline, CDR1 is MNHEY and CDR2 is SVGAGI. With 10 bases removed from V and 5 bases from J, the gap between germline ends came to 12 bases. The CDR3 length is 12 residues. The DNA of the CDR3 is TGTGCCACTCGGCAGGGCGATCAGCCCCAGCATTTT. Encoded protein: CATRQGDQPQHF.

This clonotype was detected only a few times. The CDR3 region has the DNA TGTGCCAGCAGCTTAGGGGGACAGGGAAGGAATGAGCAGTTCTTC. Its protein product is CASSLGGQGRNEQFF. The gene calls are TRBV13 and TRBJ2-1, with 9 bases lining up with TRBD1. CDR3 size: 15 residues. The germline CDR1 and CDR2 sequences are PRHDT and FYEKMQ (reference sequence). With 0 bases clipped from V and 7 bases from J, the junction kept 4 bases outside the gene matches. The full variable domain, its missing parts supplied by reference TRBV13 and TRBJ2-1, is AAGVIQSPRHLIKEKRETATLKCYPIPRHDTVYWYQQGPGQDPQFLISFYEKMQSDKGSIPDRFSAQQFSDYHSELNMSSLELGDSALYFCASSLGGQGRNEQFFGPGTRLTVL.

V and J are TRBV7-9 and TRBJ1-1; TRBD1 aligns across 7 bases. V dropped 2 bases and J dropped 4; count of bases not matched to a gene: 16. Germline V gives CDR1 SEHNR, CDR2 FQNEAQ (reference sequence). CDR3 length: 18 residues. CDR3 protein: CASSLSRRIGGRGTEAFF. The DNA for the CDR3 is TGTGCCAGCAGCTTATCTCGTCGGATAGGGGGCCGGGGCACTGAAGCTTTCTTT.

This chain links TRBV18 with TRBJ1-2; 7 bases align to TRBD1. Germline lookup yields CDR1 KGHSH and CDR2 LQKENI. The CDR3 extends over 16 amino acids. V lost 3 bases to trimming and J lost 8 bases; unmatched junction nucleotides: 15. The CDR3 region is CASSPSQTGQAKGYTF. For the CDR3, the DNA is TGTGCCAGCTCACCTTCTCAGACAGGGCAAGCGAAAGGCTACACCTTC.